This passage covers 22 T cell receptor beta chains from one sample sequenced in a study of blood T cell repertoires in COVID-19. The table came from immunoSEQ multiplex PCR; TCRdb's copy has only in-frame clones and leaves some out. The sample has roughly 100,000 clones; approximately 80% are singletons. Sample: peripheral blood. These receptors were obtained from a man between 65 and 80 years old with active or convalescent COVID-19.

The chain joins TRBV3-1 (or the pseudogene TRBV3-2) to TRBJ2-1; 11 bases agree with TRBD1. The CDR3 totals 15 residues. CDR1 and CDR2 from the germline V gene are LGHDT and YNNKEL (reference sequence). The V gene end was trimmed by 4 bases and the J gene end by 7 bases; junction bases not matched to a gene: 6. CDR3 sequence reads: CASSPGTGGINEQFF. CDR3 sequence (DNA): TGTGCCAGCAGCCCGGGGACAGGGGGGATTAATGAGCAGTTCTTC.

V usage is TRBV7-2 and J usage is TRBJ2-1, with D maybe TRBD2 (5 bases). The CDR3 spans 13 residues. Per the germline V gene, CDR1 is SGHTA and CDR2 is FQGNSA. Trimming cost V 0 bases and J 5 bases, with 5 bases left between them. CDR3 sequence: CASSLAADNEQFF. The CDR3 coding sequence is TGTGCCAGCAGCTTAGCAGCGGACAATGAGCAGTTCTTC.

The chain is built from TRBV2 and TRBJ2-7; 13 bases are a match to TRBD2. V lost 4 bases and J lost 4; bases outside the gene matches: 4. In germline, CDR1 is SNHLY, CDR2 FYNNEI. The CDR3 is 15 residues long. The CDR3 region has the DNA TGTGCCAGCAGTGGTACTAGCGGGGGGGCGTACGAGCAGTACTTC. Its protein product is CASSGTSGGAYEQYF.

The chain carries TRBV5-4 and TRBJ2-5; the match to TRBD2 covers 13 bases. The CDR3 runs to 16 residues. The germline V gene has CDR1 SGHNT and CDR2 YYREEE (reference sequence). With 4 bases clipped from V and 5 bases from J, the junction kept 8 bases outside the gene matches. CDR3 amino acids: CASSPTLAGGRETQYF. The CDR3 DNA sequence: TGTGCCAGCAGCCCCACACTAGCGGGAGGGCGTGAGACCCAGTACTTC.

The chain couples TRBV9 to TRBJ2-1, with 12 positions matching TRBD2. From germline, CDR1 is SGDLS and CDR2 YYNGEE. The junction had 12 bases not matched to a gene; V was cut back by 4 bases and J by 7 bases. The CDR3 length is 17 residues. For the CDR3, the DNA is TGTGCCAGCAGCCTAAGACTAGCGGGAGCCGGGGGTAATGAGCAGTTCTTC. Translated, it gives CASSLRLAGAGGNEQFF.

V gene TRBV28 combines with J gene TRBJ2-5; the match to TRBD1 covers 9 bases. Germline CDR1 is MDHEN and CDR2 is SYDVKM. This CDR3 has 16 amino acids. V dropped 3 bases and J dropped 2; count of bases not matched to a gene: 7. The chain's CDR3 is CASSFPGQGFQETQYF. As DNA, the CDR3 is TGTGCCAGCAGTTTTCCTGGACAGGGGTTTCAAGAGACCCAGTACTTC.

This chain uses TRBV3-1 (or the pseudogene TRBV3-2) with TRBJ2-1; D is undetermined. Germline V gene data show CDR1 as LGHDT and CDR2 as YNNKEL (reference sequence). V lost 5 bases to trimming and J lost 7 bases, with 9 bases between them. The CDR3 runs 12 residues. The CDR3 DNA reads as TGTGCCAGCAGCGCACTTTGGAATGAGCAGTTCTTC. Its protein is CASSALWNEQFF.

This clone has a count of ten or more. V gene TRBV30 combines with J gene TRBJ2-2; 7 nucleotides agree with TRBD1. CDR3 length: 15 residues. The germline gives CDR1 GTSNPN, CDR2 SVGIG (reference sequence). The V and J ends lost 0 bases and 7 bases, in that order; junction bases with no gene match: 8. In DNA form, the CDR3 reads TGTGCCTGGAGTGTACACCAGGGGGTAGGCGGGGAGCTGTTTTTT. Its protein is CAWSVHQGVGGELFF.

This clone was detected only a few times. The V call is TRBV11-2, the J call TRBJ2-2; tentatively, D is TRBD2 (6 bases). The CDR3 has 15 amino acids. V was cut by 6 bases and J by 3 bases, with 14 bases left in between. Germline CDR1 is SGHAT and CDR2 is FQNNGV. CDR3 DNA: TGTGCCAGCAGACACACGGGGGAGGACACCGGGGAGCTGTTTTTT. This gives the protein CASRHTGEDTGELFF.

V usage is TRBV5-1 and J usage is TRBJ2-4; D unclear. The germline CDR1 and CDR2 sequences are SGHRS and YFSETQ. V was pared by 4 bases and J by 1 base, with 15 bases between. This CDR3 has 16 amino acids. CDR3 in DNA: TGCGCCAGCAGCGAATTTAGCTTAGAGGCCAAAAACATTCAGTACTTC. Translating it yields CASSEFSLEAKNIQYF. The full variable domain, completed using reference TRBV5-1 and TRBJ2-4, is KAGVTQTPRYLIKTRGQQVTLSCSPISGHRSVSWYQQTPGQGLQFLFEYFSETQRNKGNFPGRFSGRQFSNSRSEMNVSTLELGDSALYLCASSEFSLEAKNIQYFGAGTRLSVL.

The V gene is TRBV7-3, the J gene TRBJ2-1; 7 bases are a match to TRBD2. The V gene's germline CDR1 is SGHTA and CDR2 FQGTGA. J was trimmed by 0 bases and V by 5 bases; bases with no gene match: 19. There are 20 residues in the CDR3. The CDR3 protein is CASSPRIGGGPQSSYNEQFF. The CDR3 DNA reads as TGTGCCAGCAGCCCCCGAATCGGGGGAGGGCCCCAAAGCTCCTACAATGAGCAGTTCTTC.

The V and J genes are TRBV3-1 (or the pseudogene TRBV3-2) and TRBJ1-2; a weak D match, TRBD1 (6 bases). The CDR3 loop spans 15 amino acids. Trimming pared 1 base from V and 4 bases from J, leaving 13 bases between. Germline V gives CDR1 LGHDT, CDR2 YNNKEL (reference sequence). In DNA, the CDR3 is TGTGCCAGCAGCCAAGGTTGGGACATCGGCTATGGCTACACCTTC. It yields the protein CASSQGWDIGYGYTF.

DNA for the CDR3: TGTGCCAGCAGCTGGGGACTAGCGGAGACGCAGTATTTT. The encoded protein is CASSWGLAETQYF. V and J are TRBV7-3 and TRBJ2-3; TRBD2 matches 11 bases. Losses at the gene ends were 4 bases for V and 9 bases for J; bases not matched to a gene: 3. CDR1 is SGHTA, CDR2 FQGTGA, per germline. There are 13 residues in the CDR3.

The chain has TRBV18 and TRBJ2-7, with 9 bases lining up with TRBD1. This CDR3 is built from 14 residues. The V and J ends lost 3 bases and 6 bases, in that order; junction bases with no gene match: 6. CDR1 and CDR2 (germline): KGHSH, LQKENI. This chain's CDR3 is CASSPPTGGGEQYF. Here the CDR3 DNA reads TGTGCCAGCTCACCCCCGACAGGGGGAGGCGAGCAGTACTTC.

The chain employs TRBV29-1 and TRBJ1-2, with a weak D call TRBD1 (5 bases). The germline gives CDR1 SQVTM, CDR2 ANQGSEA. V lost 4 bases to trimming and J lost 8 bases, with 11 bases between them. CDR3 length: 11 residues. DNA of the CDR3: TGCAGCGTTGGGAGGGGAAGGGGCTACACCTTC. Protein product: CSVGRGRGYTF.

The gene calls are TRBV27 and TRBJ1-5; D is uncertain. The V end was cut by 0 bases, the J end by 1 base, with 7 bases between. The CDR3 runs to 15 residues. Germline-derived CDR1 and CDR2 are MNHEY and SMNVEV (reference sequence). CDR3 nucleotides: TGTGCCAGCAGTTTATCCCGGAGGAGCAATCAGCCCCAGCATTTT. Residues: CASSLSRRSNQPQHF.

On this clone: A read error may produce the germline difference seen at one junction end. The CDR3 bases are TGCGCCGGCAGCTTAAGGACGGGGATCAGGAACACTGAAGCTTTCTTT. Its translation is CAGSLRTGIRNTEAFF. J is TRBJ1-1 and V is TRBV5-1; D gene uncertain. CDR1 is SGHRS, CDR2 YFSETQ, per germline. This CDR3 has 16 amino acids.

As DNA, the CDR3 is TGCGCCAGCAGCTGGCCCCAGGGGCCGGGCTCCTACGAGCAGTACTTC. It translates to CASSWPQGPGSYEQYF. The V and J genes are TRBV5-1 and TRBJ2-7; weak D call: TRBD1 (6 bases). Germline V CDR1 and CDR2: SGHRS, YFSETQ. Trimming stripped 3 bases from V and 0 bases from J, with 16 bases between. This CDR3 is 16 amino acids long. The whole variable domain, filled in from reference TRBV5-1 and TRBJ2-7, reads KAGVTQTPRYLIKTRGQQVTLSCSPISGHRSVSWYQQTPGQGLQFLFEYFSETQRNKGNFPGRFSGRQFSNSRSEMNVSTLELGDSALYLCASSWPQGPGSYEQYFGPGTRLTVT.

This clone has only one observation. The V call is TRBV15, the J call TRBJ1-2; 10 bases agree with TRBD1. Germline CDR1 LNHNV, CDR2 YYDKDF (reference sequence). J gave up 3 bases and V 2 bases, and 6 bases lay outside the gene matches. The CDR3 runs 16 residues. The CDR3 sequence: CATSRSGQGSDYGYTF. CDR3 nucleotides: TGTGCCACCAGCAGATCGGGACAGGGGAGCGACTATGGCTACACCTTC.

This chain uses TRBV7-8 with TRBJ1-2; D gene unclear. The ends were cut back, 4 bases at V and 6 bases at J, with 6 bases in the middle. The CDR3 has 11 amino acids. The V gene's germline CDR1 is SGHVS and CDR2 FQNEAQ. The CDR3, as DNA: TGTGCCAGCAGCTGGGGAGATGGCTACACCTTC. Translation: CASSWGDGYTF.

This clone has a handful of counts. V gene TRBV7-8 combines with J gene TRBJ2-7; TRBD2 matches at 7 bases. The junction had 6 bases not matched to a gene; V was cut back by 1 base and J by 0 bases. This CDR3 has 16 amino acids. Germline V gene data show CDR1 as SGHVS and CDR2 as FQNEAQ. The CDR3 DNA is TGTGCCAGCAGCTTAGAGGGCGCGGGGGTCTCCTACGAGCAGTACTTC. Amino acid sequence: CASSLEGAGVSYEQYF.

The chain links TRBV29-1 to TRBJ1-1; D may be TRBD1 (5 bases). The CDR3 sequence is 10 residues long. V lost 8 bases, J lost 5 bases, and 9 bases lay in between. The V gene's germline CDR1 is SQVTM and CDR2 ANQGSEA. CDR3 nucleotide sequence: TGCAGCTTCCGACAGACTGAAGCTTTCTTT. It yields the protein CSFRQTEAFF.